Here is one T cell receptor beta chain with its context. Its antigen is undetermined. This sample stems from a study of vaccination effects on CD4 cells after COVID-19. Whole-study findings and limits: There was marked clonal contraction among infection- and vaccine-induced clones late after vaccination.

Germline V gene data show CDR1 as MGHRA and CDR2 as YSYEKL. CDR3 size: 17 residues. Unmatched junction bases numbered 12, after V lost 3 bases and J lost 7 bases. Sequencing in the ViraFEST assay came after antigen-specific CD4+ T cells had been expanded with viral peptide pools, which were used to stimulate PBMC. Researchers isolated CD4+ T cells once roughly ten days of culture had elapsed. Recipients of the vaccine had no prior SARS-CoV-2 infection and negative nucleocapsid antibodies. TCRdb's copy holds only in-frame clones and misses some; the assay was immunoSEQ multiplex PCR. Altogether 20,000 to 25,000 clones are present, under 75% being singletons, with the ten largest covering 9.1%.

The V and J genes are TRBV4-1 and TRBJ1-6; 7 bases line up with TRBD1. The sequences come from CD4+ T cells from PBMCs cultured with HCoV-NL63 spike peptides, collected before COVID-19 vaccination. The clonotype comes from a human donor who received a COVID-19 vaccine. The CDR3 bases are TGCGCCAGCAGCCAGAGGGGAGGAGGGACAGCCAATTCACCCCTCCACTTT. Translating gives CASSQRGGGTANSPLHF.